One sample yielded the 30 T cell receptor beta chains listed below, sequenced in a study of cytomegalovirus exposure and HLA in healthy donors. 13 Jbeta primers and 60 Vbeta primers were used for the PCR. TCRdb's copy holds only in-frame clones and misses some; the assay was immunoSEQ multiplex PCR. The sample includes around 210,000 clones, 70% to 90% seen only once; the top ten take around 0.23%. Sequencing was carried out using PBMCs. These receptors came from a girl under 10 years old in good health and CMV-seronegative.

The CDR3 DNA reads TGTGCCTGGAGTGCGCAGGGCCCGCAGTATTTT. Residues: CAWSAQGPQYF. This sequence joins TRBV30 and TRBJ2-3; possible D gene TRBD1, 5 bases. Trimming removed 1 base at V and 10 bases at J, with 9 bases between. Germline assignment: CDR1 GTSNPN and CDR2 SVGIG (reference sequence). The CDR3 runs 11 residues.

This clone appeared a few times. The chain joins TRBV27 to TRBJ2-7, with 7 nucleotides matching TRBD1. Germline V CDR1 and CDR2: MNHEY, SMNVEV (reference sequence). CDR3 length equals 15 residues. V trimming: 8 bases; J trimming: 6 bases; junction bases outside the gene matches: 16. The CDR3 region is CASGSPGQDKGEQYF. The CDR3 bases are TGTGCCAGCGGCAGCCCCGGACAGGACAAGGGCGAGCAGTACTTC.

The genes are TRBV7-2 and TRBJ2-4, with 10 positions matching TRBD2. The CDR3 is 18 amino acids. Trimming cost V 2 bases and J 0 bases; bases outside gene matches: 7. Germline V gives CDR1 SGHTA, CDR2 FQGNSA. The CDR3 sequence is CASSLSGSGGLAKNIQYF. DNA of the CDR3: TGTGCCAGCAGCTTAAGTGGTAGCGGGGGGTTAGCCAAAAACATTCAGTACTTC.

The rearrangement joins TRBV11-3 to TRBJ1-2, with D possibly TRBD1 on 5 matching bases. Germline CDR1 reads SGHNT; CDR2 reads YENEEA. The CDR3 is made up of 16 amino acids. Trimming stripped 2 bases from V and 7 bases from J, with 20 bases between. CDR3 bases: TGTGCCAGCAGCTTATTCCATGCAGGGATTCACCTTGGCTACACCTTC. Amino acid sequence: CASSLFHAGIHLGYTF.

The CDR3 DNA is TGTGCCAGCAGCCACAGACAGGGCAATCAGCCCCAGCATTTT. This translates into CASSHRQGNQPQHF. This chain uses TRBV7-2 with TRBJ1-5; D possibly corresponds to TRBD1 (6 bases). In germline, CDR1 is SGHTA, CDR2 FQGNSA. The V end was cut by 5 bases, the J end by 2 bases, with 10 bases between. The CDR3 is made up of 14 amino acids.

The V call is TRBV6-1, the J call TRBJ1-2, with 7 bases fitting TRBD1. J lost 2 bases, V lost 4 bases, and 4 bases had no gene match. Germline CDR1 reads MNHNS; CDR2 reads SASEGT. This CDR3 region has 14 residues. The CDR3 coding sequence is TGTGCCAGCAGTGCCGGGACAGCGAACTATGGCTACACCTTC. The encoded protein is CASSAGTANYGYTF.

This chain joins TRBV9 and TRBJ2-7, with 7 bases that match TRBD2. The CDR3 is 14 residues long. Germline-derived CDR1 and CDR2 are SGDLS and YYNGEE. The V and J ends lost 3 bases and 2 bases, in that order; junction bases with no gene match: 5. CDR3 sequence (DNA): TGTGCCAGCAGCGACGGGGGGACGACCTACGAGCAGTACTTC. It yields the protein CASSDGGTTYEQYF.

The chain uses TRBV5-1 and TRBJ1-5, with 7 bases that match TRBD1. Germline assignment: CDR1 SGHRS and CDR2 YFSETQ. The CDR3 runs 17 residues. The trim removed 4 bases at V and 6 bases at J, leaving 16 bases unmatched. The CDR3 DNA is TGCGCCAGCAGCCCAGGGACAGCGACTGGGAATCTTCAGCCCCAGCATTTT. It encodes CASSPGTATGNLQPQHF.

In DNA form, the CDR3 reads TGTGCCAGCAGCCTTCGGGGACTAGCGACCCCAAGTAGTGGGACCCAGTACTTC. Translated: CASSLRGLATPSSGTQYF. The chain recombines TRBV7-2 with TRBJ2-5, with 10 bases lining up with TRBD2. Trimming cost V 5 bases and J 7 bases; bases outside gene matches: 19. Germline values: CDR1 SGHTA, CDR2 FQGNSA. CDR3 size: 18 residues.

V is TRBV4-1 and J is TRBJ2-7; 9 nucleotides match TRBD1. The CDR3 has 17 amino acids. Germline CDR1 MGHRA, CDR2 YSYEKL. Trimming took 1 base from V and 0 from J; bases not matched to a gene: 7. CDR3: CASSQAGTGGHSYEQYF. CDR3 DNA sequence: TGCGCCAGCAGCCAAGCTGGTACAGGGGGCCACTCCTACGAGCAGTACTTC.

This clone was seen more than once but under ten times. This chain joins TRBV6-1 and TRBJ2-6, with 8 bases fitting TRBD2. This CDR3 has 16 amino acids. V lost 4 bases and J lost 4; bases outside the gene matches: 6. Germline V CDR1 and CDR2: MNHNS, SASEGT. This chain's CDR3 is CASSAGGGSGANVLTF. CDR3 in DNA: TGTGCCAGCAGTGCCGGGGGGGGGTCCGGGGCCAACGTCCTGACTTTC.

The chain couples TRBV5-4 to TRBJ2-7; 9 nucleotides match TRBD1. The V and J ends lost 3 bases and 5 bases, in that order; junction bases with no gene match: 9. Germline CDR1 and CDR2: SGHNT and YYREEE (reference sequence). The CDR3 consists of 15 residues. CDR3 residues: CASSSSGTGWHEQYF. The DNA of the CDR3 is TGTGCCAGCAGCTCATCCGGGACAGGGTGGCACGAGCAGTACTTC.

The chain combines TRBV29-1 with TRBJ2-5; 8 nucleotides match TRBD1. The CDR3 loop spans 12 amino acids. With V trimmed by 6 bases and J by 4 bases, 4 bases remained unmatched. Looked up from germline, CDR1 is SQVTM and CDR2 is ANQGSEA. The CDR3 sequence is CSVDRGSETQYF. The CDR3 coding sequence is TGCAGCGTCGACAGGGGATCAGAGACCCAGTACTTC.

V and J are TRBV18 and TRBJ2-7; no clear D. Trimming took off 4 bases at V and 2 bases at J, with 3 bases between the two ends. Germline V gene data show CDR1 as KGHSH and CDR2 as LQKENI. The CDR3 is 11 residues long. CDR3: CASSRAYEQYF. The CDR3 DNA sequence: TGTGCCAGCTCACGAGCCTACGAGCAGTACTTC. Full variable domain (remainder filled in from reference TRBV18 and TRBJ2-7): NAGVMQNPRHLVRRRGQEARLRCSPMKGHSHVYWYRQLPEEGLKFMVYLQKENIIDESGMPKERFSAEFPKEGPSILRIQQVVRGDSAAYFCASSRAYEQYFGPGTRLTVT.

This clone has more than one count but fewer than ten. This sequence joins TRBV5-1 and TRBJ2-5; D is possibly TRBD2 (5 bases). This CDR3 contains 14 residues. The V and J ends lost 6 bases and 5 bases respectively, with 17 bases between them. CDR1 and CDR2 from the germline V gene are SGHRS and YFSETQ. CDR3 region: CASTLHSGRETQYF. CDR3 nucleotide sequence: TGCGCCAGCACACTACACAGCGGTAGGGAGACCCAGTACTTC. The entire variable domain, with the rest obtained from reference TRBV5-1 and TRBJ2-5, is as follows: KAGVTQTPRYLIKTRGQQVTLSCSPISGHRSVSWYQQTPGQGLQFLFEYFSETQRNKGNFPGRFSGRQFSNSRSEMNVSTLELGDSALYLCASTLHSGRETQYFGPGTRLLVL.

This chain connects TRBV5-5 to TRBJ2-2, with 8 positions matching TRBD1. The germline V gene encodes CDR1 SGHKS and CDR2 YYEKEE (reference sequence). V lost 4 bases, J lost 1 base, and 3 bases stayed unmatched. The CDR3 runs 15 residues. The CDR3 here is CASSHGTGNTGELFF. CDR3 bases: TGTGCCAGCAGCCACGGGACAGGGAACACCGGGGAGCTGTTTTTT.

The chain employs TRBV5-6 and TRBJ2-7; TRBD1 is a possible D gene (6 bases). Germline lookup yields CDR1 SGHDT and CDR2 YYEEEE. Trimming left V 10 bases short and J 2 bases short, with 13 bases between. There are 12 residues in the CDR3. CDR3 sequence (DNA): TGTGCCTCCCGGGACAACACCTACGAGCAGTACTTC. Encoded protein: CASRDNTYEQYF. Based on the CDR3 plus reference TRBV5-6 and TRBJ2-7, the full variable domain is DAGVTQSPTHLIKTRGQQVTLRCSPKSGHDTVSWYQQALGQGPQFIFQYYEEEERQRGNFPDRFSGHQFPNYSSELNVNALLLGDSALYLCASRDNTYEQYFGPGTRLTVT.

The chain combines TRBV5-4 with TRBJ2-1; TRBD1 aligns across 10 bases. The CDR3 extends over 14 amino acids. V dropped 3 bases and J dropped 6; count of bases not matched to a gene: 3. The V gene's germline CDR1 is SGHNT and CDR2 YYREEE (reference sequence). The CDR3 reads CASSSGQGPNEQFF. CDR3 sequence (DNA): TGTGCCAGCAGCTCGGGACAGGGGCCCAATGAGCAGTTCTTC. The whole variable domain, remainder taken from reference TRBV5-4 and TRBJ2-1, is ETGVTQSPTHLIKTRGQQVTLRCSSQSGHNTVSWYQQALGQGPQFIFQYYREEENGRGNFPPRFSGLQFPNYSSELNVNALELDDSALYLCASSSGQGPNEQFFGPGTRLTVL.

CDR3 sequence reads: CASSVGNGFSYEQYF. The CDR3 DNA is TGTGCCAGCAGCGTAGGCAACGGGTTCTCCTACGAGCAGTACTTC. The chain recombines TRBV9 with TRBJ2-7; the D is unclear. There are 15 residues in the CDR3. Trimming pared 0 bases from V and 0 bases from J, leaving 10 bases between. Germline loops: CDR1 SGDLS, CDR2 YYNGEE.

This clone has just a few counts. The chain joins TRBV5-1 to TRBJ2-3; TRBD2 agrees at 9 bases. The CDR3 is made up of 16 amino acids. Per the germline V gene, CDR1 is SGHRS and CDR2 is YFSETQ. The V and J ends lost 4 bases and 0 bases, in that order; junction bases with no gene match: 6. The CDR3 sequence: CASSLLAGLSTDTQYF. DNA of the CDR3: TGCGCCAGCAGCCTTCTAGCGGGGCTTAGCACAGATACGCAGTATTTT.

V is TRBV7-3 and J is TRBJ1-1; the match to TRBD1 covers 7 bases. CDR3 size: 15 residues. V lost 1 base to trimming and J lost 4 bases; unmatched junction nucleotides: 6. Germline V gives CDR1 SGHTA, CDR2 FQGTGA. CDR3 sequence: CASSLIGGASTEAFF. CDR3 DNA: TGTGCCAGCAGCTTAATAGGGGGCGCGAGCACTGAAGCTTTCTTT.

A word on this clone: Within the sample, other DNA sequences also encode this same CDR3. The chain uses TRBV9 and TRBJ1-2; D remains unclear. The CDR3 has 13 amino acids. CDR1 is SGDLS, CDR2 YYNGEE, per germline. The V end lost 0 bases, the J end lost 0 bases, and 3 bases lay between the germline ends. CDR3 sequence reads: CASSVAANYGYTF. For the CDR3, the DNA is TGTGCCAGCAGCGTAGCAGCTAACTATGGCTACACCTTC.

The V call is TRBV5-1, the J call TRBJ1-2; TRBD1 agrees at 8 bases. This CDR3 spans 15 amino acids. The V and J ends lost 4 bases and 4 bases, in that order; junction bases with no gene match: 9. Looked up from germline, CDR1 is SGHRS and CDR2 is YFSETQ. The CDR3 DNA follows: TGCGCCAGCAGCATTCCTGGACAGGGAAGCTATGGCTACACCTTC. Translating gives CASSIPGQGSYGYTF.

The V call is TRBV27, the J call TRBJ1-3, with 7 bases fitting TRBD1. CDR1 MNHEY and CDR2 SMNVEV come from the germline V gene (reference sequence). The CDR3 runs 14 residues. Trimming removed 4 bases from V and 3 bases from J; junction bases left unmatched: 3. CDR3 nucleotide sequence: TGTGCCAGCAGTTCGACAGGGCTTGGAAACACCATATATTTT. Amino acids: CASSSTGLGNTIYF.

The gene calls are TRBV4-1 and TRBJ2-3; D remains ambiguous. With 0 bases removed from V and 9 bases from J, the gap between germline ends came to 10 bases. The CDR3 consists of 13 residues. From germline, CDR1 is MGHRA and CDR2 YSYEKL. CDR3 in amino acids: CASSQENGATQYF. CDR3 sequence (DNA): TGCGCCAGCAGCCAAGAAAACGGTGCAACGCAGTATTTT.

The chain recombines TRBV5-1 with TRBJ1-2; 11 positions agree with TRBD1. From germline, CDR1 is SGHRS and CDR2 YFSETQ. The V and J ends lost 5 bases and 7 bases, in that order; junction bases with no gene match: 7. The CDR3 covers 14 residues. The CDR3 protein is CASSAGQGGGGYTF. CDR3 sequence (DNA): TGCGCCAGCAGTGCGGGACAGGGGGGCGGTGGCTACACCTTC.

V is TRBV5-6 and J is TRBJ2-5, with 10 positions matching TRBD2. Germline lookup yields CDR1 SGHDT and CDR2 YYEEEE. With V trimmed by 0 bases and J by 3 bases, 5 bases remained unmatched. This CDR3 comprises 16 residues. The chain's CDR3 is CASSLGTSGREETQYF. Written as DNA, the CDR3 is TGTGCCAGCAGCTTGGGGACTAGCGGCCGAGAAGAGACCCAGTACTTC. Using reference TRBV5-6 and TRBJ2-5 for the parts outside the CDR3, the full variable domain is DAGVTQSPTHLIKTRGQQVTLRCSPKSGHDTVSWYQQALGQGPQFIFQYYEEEERQRGNFPDRFSGHQFPNYSSELNVNALLLGDSALYLCASSLGTSGREETQYFGPGTRLLVL.

This clone was seen a handful of times. V is TRBV7-7 and J is TRBJ1-1; possibly TRBD1 for D (6 bases). The germline V gene has CDR1 SSHAT and CDR2 FNYEAQ (reference sequence). Trimming stripped 2 bases from V and 4 bases from J, with 8 bases between. This CDR3 region has 13 residues. In DNA form, the CDR3 reads TGTGCCAGCAGCTTAACAGGGACCACTGAAGCTTTCTTT. This encodes CASSLTGTTEAFF.

The V and J genes are TRBV6-1 and TRBJ2-7; TRBD2 agrees at 8 bases. V was pared by 2 bases and J by 6 bases, with 6 bases of the junction left unmatched. This CDR3 spans 14 amino acids. Germline V gene sequence: CDR1 MNHNS, CDR2 SASEGT. CDR3 amino acids: CASSEISREAEQYF. Written as DNA, the CDR3 is TGTGCCAGCAGTGAAATCTCGCGGGAGGCCGAGCAGTACTTC.

The count of this clone is one. The gene calls are TRBV30 and TRBJ2-5, with 11 bases lining up with TRBD2. CDR1 GTSNPN and CDR2 SVGIG come from the germline V gene (reference sequence). V dropped 2 bases and J dropped 1; count of bases not matched to a gene: 3. This CDR3 comprises 15 residues. In nucleotides, the CDR3 is TGTGCCTGGAGTCCCGGGACTAGCGGCCAAGAGACCCAGTACTTC. It specifies CAWSPGTSGQETQYF.